This T cell receptor (beta chain) came from a study of cytomegalovirus exposure and HLA in healthy donors. Study findings and constraints: Many donors shared some public TCRs, even though most TCR sequences were rare. A missense DCLRE1C variant was associated with V- and J-gene trimming of TCR beta chains in a later analysis, and an independent cohort replicated the association. In a later analysis, HLA-C alleles had the fewest associated TCRs, DRB1 alleles the most.

Germline V lookup: CDR1 MGHRA, CDR2 YSYEKL. There are 15 residues in the CDR3. The J segment lost 7 bases and the V segment lost 2 bases, leaving 7 bases of the junction unmatched. In regard to this clone: The antigen is unknown.

It was with 60 Vbeta and 13 Jbeta primers that the PCR ran. The assay was immunoSEQ multiplex PCR, and TCRdb's table has in-frame clones only and misses some. The sample contains 200,000 or so clones, approximately 80% of which appear only once. The sequencing sample was made of PBMCs. This TCR was sampled from a woman between 25 and 40 years old in good health and CMV-seronegative. The chain carries TRBV4-1 and TRBJ2-7; 11 bases fit TRBD2. CDR3 nucleotides: TGCGCCAGCAGCCAAATAGCGGGAGGGCGAGGAGAGCAGTACTTC. It specifies CASSQIAGGRGEQYF.